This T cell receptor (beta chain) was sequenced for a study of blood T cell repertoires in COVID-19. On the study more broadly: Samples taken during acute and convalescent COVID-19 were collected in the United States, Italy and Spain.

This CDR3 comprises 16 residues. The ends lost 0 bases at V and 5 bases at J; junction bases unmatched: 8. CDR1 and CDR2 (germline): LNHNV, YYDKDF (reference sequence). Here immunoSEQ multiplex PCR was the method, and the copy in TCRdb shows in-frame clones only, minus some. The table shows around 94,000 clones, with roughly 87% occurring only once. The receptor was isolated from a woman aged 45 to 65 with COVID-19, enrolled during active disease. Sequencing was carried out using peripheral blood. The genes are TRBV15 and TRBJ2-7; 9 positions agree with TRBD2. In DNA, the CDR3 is TGTGCCACCAGCAGAGATAACAGGCTAGCGGGGAACGAGCAGTACTTC. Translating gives CATSRDNRLAGNEQYF.